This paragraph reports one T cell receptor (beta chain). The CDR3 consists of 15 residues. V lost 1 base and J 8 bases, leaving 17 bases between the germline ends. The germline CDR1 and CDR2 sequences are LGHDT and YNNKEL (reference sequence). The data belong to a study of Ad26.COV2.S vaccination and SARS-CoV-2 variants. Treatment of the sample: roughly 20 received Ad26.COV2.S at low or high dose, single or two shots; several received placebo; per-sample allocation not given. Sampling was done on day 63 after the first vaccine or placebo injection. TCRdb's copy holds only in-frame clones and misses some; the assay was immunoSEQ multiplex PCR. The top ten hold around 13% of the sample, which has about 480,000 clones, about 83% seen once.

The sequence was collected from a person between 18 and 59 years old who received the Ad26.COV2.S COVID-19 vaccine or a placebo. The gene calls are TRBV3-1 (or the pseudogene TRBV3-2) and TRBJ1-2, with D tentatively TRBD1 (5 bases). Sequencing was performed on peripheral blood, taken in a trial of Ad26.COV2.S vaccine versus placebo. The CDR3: CASSQGVGRDPGYTF. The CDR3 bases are TGTGCCAGCAGCCAAGGAGTTGGCCGGGACCCGGGCTACACCTTC.